This T cell receptor (beta chain) comes out of a study of graft-versus-host responses after intestinal transplantation. Worth noting for this clone: Its antigen remains unknown.

Sequencing was performed with immunoSEQ multiplex PCR; in TCRdb, only in-frame clones are kept and a portion is missing. The sample has tens of thousands of clones, over 85% seen once. Notes on the study in general: After transplant, early declines in HvG clones were associated with peak levels of circulating GvH clones.

The sequence was collected from a human donor who received an intestinal transplant. The sequences come from unstimulated CD8+ T cells sorted from spleen or lymph node cells, collected before intestinal transplant.

The CDR3 region has the DNA TGTGCCAGCAGGCCAGGCAATGAGCAGTTCTTC. Its protein is CASRPGNEQFF. The rearrangement joins TRBV6-1 to TRBJ2-1; D is undetermined. Germline V gene lookup returns CDR1 MNHNS and CDR2 SASEGT. V was pared by 6 bases and J by 6 bases, with 6 bases between. The CDR3 is 11 residues long.